This record concerns one T cell receptor beta chain sequence. The antigen is undetermined. RNA transcripts gave rise to amplified TCR beta CDR3 regions. A first-round RT-PCR of the TCR CDR3 used the HTBI primer set. Via MiXCR, TCRdb re-called the multiplex PCR reads, giving one row per CDR3 protein. The table shows around 500,000 distinct CDR3 sequences, with approximately 22% occurring only once. This sample is part of a study of T cells in Graves' hyperthyroidism and ophthalmopathy. General study points: The model's output predicted ophthalmopathy at a median of around 7 months prior to onset. A model built on 13 V-J features separated ophthalmopathy from stable hyperthyroidism.

Trimming removed 2 bases at V and 4 bases at J, with 9 bases between. This CDR3 comprises 12 residues. CDR1 and CDR2 from the germline V gene are DFQATT and SNEGSKA (reference sequence). Thyroid ultrasound, orbital computed tomography, clinical symptoms, and serum thyroxine and TRAb underpinned diagnoses. Sample: blood. This chain links TRBV20-1 with TRBJ2-7; D not resolved. The TCR originated in a woman in her 70s with Graves' ophthalmopathy. As DNA, the CDR3 is TGCAGTGCTAGACAGGTAGAGTACGAGCAGTACTTC. Translated, it gives CSARQVEYEQYF.